Shown below are 28 T cell receptor beta chains from a single sample sequenced in a study of response to subunit inactivated influenza vaccine. MiXCR was run by TCRdb on the RT-PCR reads, yielding one entry per CDR3 protein. The profile shows some 800,000 distinct CDR3 sequences, 21% of them singletons. Sequenced material: PBMCs from blood, taken more than 4 days after vaccination. The receptors derive from a man aged 45-60 years who received an inactivated influenza vaccine.

The V call is TRBV2, the J call TRBJ2-1, with D hard to call. This CDR3 has 12 amino acids. Germline CDR1 SNHLY, CDR2 FYNNEI. V gave up 2 bases and J gave up 15 bases, with 14 bases separating them. The CDR3 sequence: CASSETGVLLFF. The CDR3 DNA reads TGTGCCAGCAGTGAAACGGGCGTTCTGTTGTTCTTC. The full variable domain, rest sourced from reference TRBV2 and TRBJ2-1, is EPEVTQTPSHQVTQMGQEVILRCVPISNHLYFYWYRQILGQKVEFLVSFYNNEISEKSEIFDDQFSVERPDGSNFTLKIRSTKLEDSAMYFCASSETGVLLFFGPGTRLTVL.

This clonotype was seen a few times. The chain employs TRBV10-3 and TRBJ2-7; 9 nucleotides agree with TRBD2. V was clipped by 11 bases and J by 2 bases; unmatched bases: 10. CDR3 size: 14 residues. In germline, CDR1 is ENHRY, CDR2 SYGVKD. Here the CDR3 reads CASKPSGTAYEQYF. The CDR3 nucleotides are TGTGCCTCCAAACCTAGCGGGACAGCCTACGAGCAGTACTTC.

The J gene is TRBJ1-6, the V gene TRBV12-3 or TRBV12-4; 8 nucleotides align to TRBD1. V lost 5 bases and J lost 15; bases outside the gene matches: 6. CDR3 length: 12 residues. DNA for the CDR3: TGTGCCAGCAGTGCAAGACAGGGGATCCTCCACTTT. Its translation: CASSARQGILHF.

The J gene is TRBJ2-5, the V gene TRBV6-1, with D tentatively TRBD1 (6 bases). V was shortened by 5 bases and J by 2 bases, with 15 bases between the two germline ends. Germline CDR1 reads MNHNS; CDR2 reads SASEGT. The CDR3 extends over 15 amino acids. DNA for the CDR3: TGTGCCAGCAGTCCCAACACAGGGAGACAAGAGACCCAGTACTTC. Encoded protein: CASSPNTGRQETQYF.

This clonotype was recorded a few times. The genes are TRBV20-1 and TRBJ2-7; 10 bases agree with TRBD2. Per the germline V gene, CDR1 is DFQATT and CDR2 is SNEGSKA (reference sequence). Losses at the gene ends were 6 bases for V and 3 bases for J; bases not matched to a gene: 8. The CDR3 is made up of 14 amino acids. The CDR3 loop is CSARDGLAVYEQYF. The CDR3 DNA reads as TGCAGTGCAAGGGATGGACTAGCGGTCTACGAGCAGTACTTC.

Ten or more counts support this clonotype. V is TRBV20-1 and J is TRBJ1-5; TRBD1 agrees at 7 bases. The CDR3 is 14 amino acids. Germline V gene lookup returns CDR1 DFQATT and CDR2 SNEGSKA (reference sequence). V dropped 3 bases and J dropped 4; count of bases not matched to a gene: 6. For the CDR3, the DNA is TGCAGTGCTAGGGTACAGGGGCTTAATCAGCCCCAGCATTTT. Translated: CSARVQGLNQPQHF.

V gene TRBV19 combines with J gene TRBJ2-7; no clear D gene. V dropped 2 bases and J dropped 0 bases, with 8 bases sitting between them. The V gene's germline CDR1 is LNHDA and CDR2 SQIVND (reference sequence). This CDR3 is 14 amino acids long. The CDR3 is CASSILFGSYEQYF. CDR3 in DNA: TGTGCCAGTAGTATACTTTTCGGCTCCTACGAGCAGTACTTC.

The chain links TRBV5-1 to TRBJ2-7, with D perhaps given as TRBD1 or TRBD2 (6 bases each). The ends were cut back, 7 bases at V and 1 base at J, with 18 bases in the middle. Germline V gene data show CDR1 as SGHRS and CDR2 as YFSETQ. The length of the CDR3 is 15 residues. The CDR3 protein is CASATGGAGSYEQYF. CDR3 in DNA: TGCGCCAGCGCCACCGGGGGCGCGGGATCCTACGAGCAGTACTTC. Supplemented by reference TRBV5-1 and TRBJ2-7, the full variable domain reads KAGVTQTPRYLIKTRGQQVTLSCSPISGHRSVSWYQQTPGQGLQFLFEYFSETQRNKGNFPGRFSGRQFSNSRSEMNVSTLELGDSALYLCASATGGAGSYEQYFGPGTRLTVT.

This clonotype was picked up a small number of times. The CDR3 reads CASSLIQERDTQYF. CDR3 bases: TGCGCCAGCAGCTTGATACAGGAACGGGATACGCAGTATTTT. This chain uses TRBV5-1 with TRBJ2-3, with D possibly matching TRBD1 (5 bases). Germline CDR1 SGHRS, CDR2 YFSETQ. V shed 1 base and J shed 6 bases, with 12 bases lying between them. CDR3 length equals 14 residues.

This clonotype was picked up a small number of times. The rearrangement links TRBV7-2 to TRBJ2-2, with a possible D match to TRBD1 (6 bases). CDR3 length: 16 residues. Trimming pared 1 base from V and 3 bases from J, leaving 12 bases between. Germline V gene data show CDR1 as SGHTA and CDR2 as FQGNSA. CDR3 DNA: TGTGCCAGCAGCTTAGTTGGGGGCGCGGACACCGGGGAGCTGTTTTTT. This translates into CASSLVGGADTGELFF. Using reference TRBV7-2 and TRBJ2-2 for the parts outside the CDR3, the full variable domain is GAGVSQSPSNKVTEKGKDVELRCDPISGHTALYWYRQSLGQGLEFLIYFQGNSAPDKSGLPSDRFSAERTGGSVSTLTIQRTQQEDSAVYLCASSLVGGADTGELFFGEGSRLTVL.

This clonotype was observed a handful of times. The chain couples TRBV20-1 to TRBJ2-1; 8 nucleotides line up with TRBD2. Trimming removed 5 bases from V and 5 bases from J; junction bases left unmatched: 5. This CDR3 has 13 residues. Germline CDR1 reads DFQATT; CDR2 reads SNEGSKA (reference sequence). The CDR3, as DNA: TGCAGTGCTCCGGGGGGGGGGCACAATGAGCAGTTCTTC. Amino acids: CSAPGGGHNEQFF.

The chain uses TRBV5-8 and TRBJ2-3; D call uncertain. V lost 1 base to trimming and J lost 2 bases, with 11 bases between them. CDR3 length: 15 amino acids. Germline-derived CDR1 and CDR2 are SGHTS and YDEGEE. The CDR3 DNA reads as TGTGCCAGCAGCTTGTATGCCAGTTACACAGATACGCAGTATTTT. It translates to CASSLYASYTDTQYF.

The chain couples TRBV12-3 or TRBV12-4 to TRBJ2-3; TRBD1 matches at 8 bases. V trimming: 4 bases; J trimming: 3 bases; junction bases outside the gene matches: 9. The CDR3 runs to 16 residues. CDR3 nucleotide sequence: TGTGCCAGCAGTTCAGAGTGGACAGGGAGGACAGATACGCAGTATTTT. Translating it yields CASSSEWTGRTDTQYF.

The chain recombines TRBV12-3 or TRBV12-4 with TRBJ2-1, with D unclear. The V end was cut by 4 bases, the J end by 7 bases, with 8 bases between. The CDR3 has 12 amino acids. Here the CDR3 DNA reads TGTGCCAGCAGTTCCCCATTTAATGAGCAGTTCTTC. It encodes CASSSPFNEQFF.

This clonotype was seen a few times. The chain carries TRBV24-1 and TRBJ2-3, with 8 bases that match TRBD1. Germline lookup yields CDR1 KGHDR and CDR2 SFDVKD. This CDR3 is 14 amino acids long. Unmatched junction bases numbered 6, after V lost 7 bases and J lost 4 bases. CDR3 in amino acids: CATSPDRVADTQYF. CDR3 nucleotide sequence: TGTGCCACCAGCCCGGACAGGGTGGCAGATACGCAGTATTTT.

This chain links TRBV4-3 with TRBJ2-3, with D tentatively TRBD1 or TRBD2 (5 bases each). Germline V CDR1 and CDR2: LGHNA, YSLEER. The germline V and J ends were trimmed by 0 bases and 1 base, with 14 bases remaining between them. The CDR3 runs 17 residues. The CDR3 reads CASSQDWGPGRTDTQYF. CDR3 bases: TGCGCCAGCAGCCAAGATTGGGGACCGGGGCGCACAGATACGCAGTATTTT.

The V gene is TRBV4-1, the J gene TRBJ1-2; perhaps TRBD1 as D (6 bases). This CDR3 comprises 14 residues. Germline CDR1 and CDR2: MGHRA and YSYEKL. Trimming shortened V by 0 bases and J by 4 bases, and 9 bases separated the two germline ends. CDR3 sequence: CASSQERGGYGYTF. The CDR3 bases are TGCGCCAGCAGCCAAGAGAGGGGGGGCTATGGCTACACCTTC.

This clonotype was recorded many times. J is TRBJ2-7 and V is TRBV7-2; 10 bases are shared with TRBD2. Germline V gene sequence: CDR1 SGHTA, CDR2 FQGNSA. The CDR3 totals 13 residues. J was trimmed by 7 bases and V by 3 bases; bases with no gene match: 3. The CDR3 protein is CASSFEREGEQYF. As DNA, the CDR3 is TGTGCCAGCAGCTTTGAGCGGGAGGGGGAGCAGTACTTC.

This clonotype was seen a handful of times. The CDR3 loop reads CASSLDPGRYGYTF. The CDR3 coding sequence is TGTGCCAGCAGCTTAGACCCAGGGAGATATGGCTACACCTTC. V is TRBV7-2 and J is TRBJ1-2; a possible D gene is TRBD1 (5 bases). The CDR3 spans 14 residues. CDR1 SGHTA and CDR2 FQGNSA come from the germline V gene. V was clipped by 1 base and J by 5 bases, with 11 bases between them. The full variable domain, rest sourced from reference TRBV7-2 and TRBJ1-2, is GAGVSQSPSNKVTEKGKDVELRCDPISGHTALYWYRQSLGQGLEFLIYFQGNSAPDKSGLPSDRFSAERTGGSVSTLTIQRTQQEDSAVYLCASSLDPGRYGYTFGSGTRLTVV.

This clonotype was recorded a few times. The rearrangement joins TRBV4-3 to TRBJ2-2; 12 bases are a match to TRBD1. CDR1 and CDR2 (germline): LGHNA, YSLEER. V gave up 0 bases and J gave up 7 bases; unmatched junction bases: 9. This CDR3 has 18 amino acids. The CDR3 sequence is CASSQEASGTGGFGELFF. The CDR3 coding sequence is TGCGCCAGCAGCCAAGAAGCCTCCGGGACAGGGGGCTTCGGGGAGCTGTTTTTT.

This clonotype was picked up a small number of times. The V and J genes are TRBV12-3 or TRBV12-4 and TRBJ2-7; D remains ambiguous. The CDR3 runs 12 residues. Between the trimmed V and J ends, which lost 5 bases and 5 bases, there was a span of 10 bases. The CDR3 region is CASSRARDEQYF. The CDR3, as DNA: TGTGCCAGCAGTAGGGCACGCGACGAGCAGTACTTC.

This clonotype was seen only a few times. The chain couples TRBV6-1 to TRBJ1-3, with 8 bases matching TRBD1. The CDR3 is 15 amino acids. The germline V gene has CDR1 MNHNS and CDR2 SASEGT. V lost 10 bases to trimming and J lost 0 bases; unmatched junction nucleotides: 8. The CDR3 sequence is CATIDRGSSGNTIYF. DNA of the CDR3: TGTGCCACCATAGACAGGGGCAGCTCTGGAAACACCATATATTTT.

The J gene is TRBJ1-4, the V gene TRBV20-1; D not certain. Trimming removed 3 bases from V and 8 bases from J, with 13 bases in between. The CDR3 is made up of 13 amino acids. CDR1 is DFQATT and CDR2 is SNEGSKA in the germline V gene (reference sequence). The CDR3 loop reads CSASGQAMEKLFF. The CDR3 nucleotides read TGCAGTGCTAGTGGGCAGGCGATGGAAAAACTGTTTTTT.

This clonotype was picked up many times. V is TRBV20-1 and J is TRBJ1-5; tentatively, D is TRBD1 (5 bases). Trimming took 6 bases from V and 3 from J, leaving 12 bases between them. The CDR3 has 13 amino acids. Germline V gives CDR1 DFQATT, CDR2 SNEGSKA (reference sequence). The CDR3 coding sequence is TGCAGTGCACTGGGGCAGTACAATCAGCCCCAGCATTTT. It codes for CSALGQYNQPQHF.

The rearrangement links TRBV20-1 to TRBJ1-5; D is unclear. The CDR3 has 15 amino acids. Germline CDR1 DFQATT, CDR2 SNEGSKA (reference sequence). The V end lost 4 bases, the J end lost 0 bases, and 13 bases lay between the germline ends. The CDR3 nucleotides read TGCAGTGCTATCAAGCCGGGGAATAGCAATCAGCCCCAGCATTTT. Its protein is CSAIKPGNSNQPQHF.

About this clonotype itself: Sequence at one end of the junction differs from germline and may be a read error. The chain uses TRBV12-3 or TRBV12-4 and TRBJ2-7; 9 bases line up with TRBD1. CDR3 length: 17 residues. CDR3 sequence (DNA): TGTGCCTGCAGTTTATCGTCCCTGGGGACAGGGCGCCACGAGCAGTACTTC. Protein sequence: CACSLSSLGTGRHEQYF.

This chain links TRBV5-1 with TRBJ2-1, with 9 bases that match TRBD1. The CDR3 loop spans 17 amino acids. The junction had 7 bases not matched to a gene; V was cut back by 3 bases and J by 0 bases. Germline CDR1 is SGHRS and CDR2 is YFSETQ. CDR3 loop: CASSYGGTGSSYNEQFF. The CDR3 DNA reads TGCGCCAGCAGCTATGGGGGGACAGGGAGCTCCTACAATGAGCAGTTCTTC. Full variable domain (remainder filled in from reference TRBV5-1 and TRBJ2-1): KAGVTQTPRYLIKTRGQQVTLSCSPISGHRSVSWYQQTPGQGLQFLFEYFSETQRNKGNFPGRFSGRQFSNSRSEMNVSTLELGDSALYLCASSYGGTGSSYNEQFFGPGTRLTVL.

The table lists this clonotype with a few counts. This rearrangement joins TRBV6-5 to TRBJ1-2, with TRBD1 identical over 9 bases. V was pared by 0 bases and J by 2 bases, with 7 bases of the junction left unmatched. There are 17 residues in the CDR3. Germline V CDR1 and CDR2: MNHEY, SVGAGI. The CDR3: CASSYSKYGTGNYGYTF. The DNA of the CDR3 is TGTGCCAGCAGTTACTCGAAATACGGGACAGGGAACTATGGCTACACCTTC.